This record covers a single T cell receptor beta chain. Its target is not known. The data were taken from a study of graft-versus-host responses after intestinal transplantation. Overall study results and limits: Recipient marrow held GvH clones, some first seen in ileum or blood.

Clones were read by immunoSEQ multiplex PCR, and TCRdb kept only the in-frame ones, dropping some. This table holds around 100,000 clones, approximately 94% found once. The clonotype was recovered from a human donor who was the organ donor for an intestinal transplant. The source was unstimulated CD4+ T cells sorted from spleen or lymph node cells, collected before transplant.

The CDR3 here is CAWGGSGGPWRNEQFF. CDR3 nucleotide sequence: TGTGCCTGGGGTGGATCGGGAGGGCCTTGGAGGAATGAGCAGTTCTTC. The J gene is TRBJ2-1, the V gene TRBV30; 8 positions match TRBD2. The CDR3 contains 16 residues. V lost 5 bases, J lost 7 bases, and 16 bases stayed unmatched. From germline, CDR1 is GTSNPN and CDR2 SVGIG (reference sequence). Variable domain in full (rest from reference TRBV30 and TRBJ2-1): SQTIHQWPATLVQPVGSPLSLECTVEGTSNPNLYWYRQAAGRGLQLLFYSVGIGQISSEVPQNLSASRPQDRQFILSSKKLLLSDSGFYLCAWGGSGGPWRNEQFFGPGTRLTVL.